What follows are 20 T cell receptor beta chains derived from one specimen sequenced in a study of long-term antiretroviral therapy in people with HIV. The assay used was immunoSEQ (version v3.0), run at survey level. Sequenced by immunoSEQ multiplex PCR; TCRdb stores in-frame clones only, minus some. Seen here are approximately 31,000 clones, less than 98% observed once, and the top ten hold around 2.7%. The sample in question was unsorted PBMCs, obtained 6.9 years after starting antiretroviral therapy. The receptors were gathered from a man aged 30 to 45 with HIV.

The chain joins TRBV6-6 to TRBJ2-1; TRBD2 matches 8 bases. V trimming: 0 bases; J trimming: 7 bases; junction bases outside the gene matches: 5. CDR1 MNHNY and CDR2 SVGAGI come from the germline V gene (reference sequence). The CDR3 consists of 15 residues. The CDR3 protein is CASSYSMGGGNEQFF. Written as DNA, the CDR3 is TGTGCCAGCAGTTACTCGATGGGCGGGGGGAATGAGCAGTTCTTC.

This sequence joins TRBV6-6 and TRBJ2-1; D uncertain. V lost 6 bases and J 10 bases, leaving 13 bases between the germline ends. The CDR3 has 12 amino acids. Looked up from germline, CDR1 is MNHNY and CDR2 is SVGAGI (reference sequence). The CDR3 coding sequence is TGTGCCAGCAGCCACCCTGTCGGGGAGCAGTTCTTC. It is translated as CASSHPVGEQFF.

The chain employs TRBV19 and TRBJ1-6; possibly TRBD1 for D (6 bases). CDR1 is LNHDA and CDR2 is SQIVND in the germline V gene (reference sequence). Trimming left V 3 bases short and J 7 bases short, with 7 bases between. This CDR3 comprises 13 residues. The chain's CDR3 is CASSIRGNSPLHF. The CDR3 DNA follows: TGTGCCAGTAGTATTAGGGGGAATTCACCCCTCCACTTT.

The V call is TRBV7-9, the J call TRBJ2-7; 10 positions match TRBD1. The V and J ends lost 1 base and 1 base, in that order; junction bases with no gene match: 4. The germline gives CDR1 SEHNR, CDR2 FQNEAQ (reference sequence). The CDR3 is 16 residues long. CDR3 loop: CASSLGGTGESYEQYF. Here the CDR3 DNA reads TGTGCCAGCAGCTTAGGGGGGACAGGGGAGTCCTACGAGCAGTACTTC.

The chain recombines TRBV4-3 with TRBJ1-2; D is unresolved. Looked up from germline, CDR1 is LGHNA and CDR2 is YSLEER. This CDR3 has 15 residues. The germline V and J ends were trimmed by 0 bases and 7 bases, with 15 bases remaining between them. The CDR3 sequence: CASSQENDLLFGYTF. The DNA for the CDR3 is TGCGCCAGCAGCCAAGAAAACGACCTCCTATTTGGCTACACCTTC.

The chain combines TRBV18 with TRBJ2-1; unclear D gene. V was cut by 1 base and J by 7 bases, with 14 bases left in between. Germline assignment: CDR1 KGHSH and CDR2 LQKENI. This CDR3 is built from 15 residues. The CDR3 protein is CASSPLGYDGNEQFF. In nucleotides, the CDR3 is TGTGCCAGCTCACCACTGGGTTACGATGGAAATGAGCAGTTCTTC.

V usage is TRBV30 and J usage is TRBJ1-2; D remains unclear. The length of the CDR3 is 11 residues. The V end was cut by 5 bases, the J end by 7 bases, with 11 bases between. Per the germline V gene, CDR1 is GTSNPN and CDR2 is SVGIG (reference sequence). CDR3 in amino acids: CAWQSPSGYTF. In DNA, the CDR3 is TGTGCCTGGCAATCACCCAGTGGCTACACCTTC.

V gene TRBV4-3 combines with J gene TRBJ2-3; D remains unclear. Germline V CDR1 and CDR2: LGHNA, YSLEER. V was pared by 1 base and J by 2 bases, with 7 bases between. The CDR3 sequence is 14 residues long. The CDR3 loop reads CASSQVDFTDTQYF. CDR3 sequence (DNA): TGCGCCAGCAGCCAAGTGGATTTCACAGATACGCAGTATTTT.

This chain joins TRBV11-3 and TRBJ1-1; the D gene is possibly TRBD1 (5 bases). There are 15 residues in the CDR3. Trimming cost V 7 bases and J 0 bases, with 15 bases left between them. Germline V CDR1 and CDR2: SGHNT, YENEEA. The CDR3 reads CASTPGVDVNTEAFF. CDR3 sequence (DNA): TGTGCCAGCACCCCGGGGGTAGACGTGAACACTGAAGCTTTCTTT.

This clone was found once. CDR3 nucleotide sequence: TGCGCCAGCAAGACTAGCGGGACCTACAATGAGCAGTTCTTC. The encoded protein is CASKTSGTYNEQFF. The rearrangement joins TRBV10-2 to TRBJ2-1; 11 bases map to TRBD2. The CDR3 has 14 amino acids. V trimming: 7 bases; J trimming: 2 bases; junction bases outside the gene matches: 1. The germline CDR1 and CDR2 sequences are WSHSY and SAAADI.

The count of this clone is one. CDR3 nucleotide sequence: TGCGCCAGCAGCTTGGCTCCTGGAGATACGCAGTATTTT. Residues: CASSLAPGDTQYF. This chain links TRBV5-1 with TRBJ2-3; D is unclear. The CDR3 runs to 13 residues. Trimming removed 0 bases from V and 5 bases from J, with 7 bases in between. The germline V gene encodes CDR1 SGHRS and CDR2 YFSETQ.

The chain carries TRBV4-2 and TRBJ2-1, with TRBD2 matching over 8 bases. Germline CDR1 is LGHNA and CDR2 is YNFKEQ. Losses at the gene ends were 3 bases for V and 8 bases for J; bases not matched to a gene: 3. The CDR3 runs to 13 residues. CDR3 bases: TGTGCCAGCAGCCAGGGACTAGACTATGAGCAGTTCTTC. This sequence encodes CASSQGLDYEQFF.

The gene calls are TRBV4-2 and TRBJ2-5; D is perhaps TRBD2 (6 bases). The CDR3 runs to 15 residues. Trimming took off 1 base at V and 3 bases at J, with 12 bases between the two ends. Germline lookup yields CDR1 LGHNA and CDR2 YNFKEQ. The DNA for the CDR3 is TGTGCCAGCAGCCAAGTTATCGCGGGGAAAGAGACCCAGTACTTC. The encoded protein is CASSQVIAGKETQYF.

In regard to this clone: At one end, the junction sequence differs from germline, possibly due to a read error. J is TRBJ2-7 and V is TRBV7-7; no clear D gene. Per the germline V gene, CDR1 is SSHAT and CDR2 is FNYEAQ (reference sequence). The length of the CDR3 is 14 residues. In DNA form, the CDR3 reads TGTGCTAGCAGCCCCGATGGTCTCTTGACCGAGCAGTACTTC. Its protein product is CASSPDGLLTEQYF.

V is TRBV6-5 and J is TRBJ2-5; D perhaps matches TRBD2 (5 bases). With 9 bases removed from V and 4 bases from J, the gap between germline ends came to 18 bases. The CDR3 extends over 14 amino acids. Germline V CDR1 and CDR2: MNHEY, SVGAGI. CDR3 coding DNA: TGTGCCAGTCGGCCCGGGGTCGAGGGAGAGACCCAGTACTTC. It yields the protein CASRPGVEGETQYF.

The CDR3 here is CASSVHSGANVLTF. CDR3 sequence (DNA): TGTGCCAGCAGCGTCCATTCTGGGGCCAACGTCCTGACTTTC. V is TRBV9 and J is TRBJ2-6; D unclear. Trimming took 2 bases from V and 1 from J, leaving 4 bases between them. CDR1 is SGDLS and CDR2 is YYNGEE in the germline V gene. The CDR3 has 14 amino acids.

In DNA, the CDR3 is TGTGCCAGCAGTCTAGCGGGCGGTATGCAAGAGACCCAGTACTTC. Its protein is CASSLAGGMQETQYF. The chain employs TRBV2 and TRBJ2-5; 8 bases fit TRBD2. The J segment lost 2 bases and the V segment lost 5 bases, leaving 7 bases of the junction unmatched. The CDR3 runs to 15 residues. Per the germline V gene, CDR1 is SNHLY and CDR2 is FYNNEI.

The chain combines TRBV2 with TRBJ2-7, with D perhaps matching TRBD2 (5 bases). Between the trimmed V and J ends, which lost 6 bases and 6 bases, there was a span of 18 bases. The germline gives CDR1 SNHLY, CDR2 FYNNEI. The CDR3 covers 14 residues. DNA of the CDR3: TGTGCCAGCAGCCCCGGAGGATCTAGATCCGAGCAGTACTTC. Amino acids: CASSPGGSRSEQYF. Full variable domain (remainder filled in from reference TRBV2 and TRBJ2-7): EPEVTQTPSHQVTQMGQEVILRCVPISNHLYFYWYRQILGQKVEFLVSFYNNEISEKSEIFDDQFSVERPDGSNFTLKIRSTKLEDSAMYFCASSPGGSRSEQYFGPGTRLTVT.

The J gene is TRBJ2-3, the V gene TRBV6-1; maybe TRBD1 (5 bases). CDR1 is MNHNS, CDR2 SASEGT, per germline. V was trimmed by 3 bases and J by 4 bases, leaving 11 bases between them. The CDR3 contains 14 residues. The CDR3 reads CASSDRAVADTQYF. The CDR3 coding sequence is TGTGCCAGCAGTGACAGGGCGGTAGCAGATACGCAGTATTTT.

This clone was detected only once. The chain's CDR3 is CASSFGGAGGYTF. CDR3 sequence (DNA): TGTGCCAGCAGCTTTGGGGGCGCGGGGGGCTACACCTTC. V and J are TRBV7-9 and TRBJ1-2; TRBD1 is a possible D gene (6 bases). The CDR3 extends over 13 amino acids. Trimming took off 3 bases at V and 8 bases at J, with 13 bases between the two ends. Germline-derived CDR1 and CDR2 are SEHNR and FQNEAQ (reference sequence).